The entry below gives a single TCR beta chain sequence along with its context. This specimen comes from a study of blood T cell repertoires in COVID-19. Study information: Donors in the United States, Italy and Spain gave samples during acute or convalescent COVID-19. PBMCs, B-cell-depleted T cells, or T cells were the source of the cDNA or gDNA that made up the material.

Between the trimmed V and J ends, which lost 5 bases and 0 bases, there was a span of 10 bases. The CDR3 sequence is 14 residues long. Germline CDR1 SGHTA, CDR2 FQGNSA. Original analysis: Using reference gene primer amplification, nucleated cell counts were estimated. Method: immunoSEQ multiplex PCR; TCRdb's copy keeps in-frame clones and lacks some. That table is the source of V, J and clone size, and D and trimming were worked out from the DNA. The sample includes fewer than 300,000 clones, over 75% of them seen just once. The genes are TRBV7-2 and TRBJ1-1; unclear D gene. The sequence derives from a woman aged 45-65 years with acute or convalescent COVID-19. Sequenced input: peripheral blood. The CDR3 sequence: CASSPDLMNTEAFF. For the CDR3, the DNA is TGTGCCAGCAGCCCCGACTTAATGAACACTGAAGCTTTCTTT. Full variable domain (missing parts from reference TRBV7-2 and TRBJ1-1): GAGVSQSPSNKVTEKGKDVELRCDPISGHTALYWYRQSLGQGLEFLIYFQGNSAPDKSGLPSDRFSAERTGGSVSTLTIQRTQQEDSAVYLCASSPDLMNTEAFFGQGTRLTVV.